The 22 T cell receptor beta chains below all came from one sample that was sequenced in a study of cytomegalovirus exposure and HLA in healthy donors. The PCR employed 60 Vbeta primers together with 13 Jbeta primers. Profiled with immunoSEQ multiplex PCR; TCRdb holds only in-frame clones, not every one. The table has under 110,000 clones, more than 65% seen once. The sequenced sample consisted of PBMCs. Receptors originate from a boy between 5 and 17 years old in good health and CMV-seronegative.

The gene calls are TRBV30 and TRBJ1-1; unclear D gene. V lost 3 bases and J lost 8, with 7 bases in between. The CDR3 runs to 10 residues. Germline loops: CDR1 GTSNPN, CDR2 SVGIG (reference sequence). In nucleotides, the CDR3 is TGTGCCTGGAGGGGAGTCGAAGCTTTCTTT. Translating it yields CAWRGVEAFF.

This clone was found a few times. The rearrangement uses TRBV10-3 and TRBJ2-2; tentatively, D is TRBD2 (6 bases). CDR1 is ENHRY, CDR2 SYGVKD, per germline. This CDR3 comprises 18 residues. The V and J ends lost 2 bases and 8 bases respectively, with 24 bases between them. The CDR3 bases are TGTGCCATCAGTGAGCCGAAACTCACAGCGGGCGGAGGGGGGGAGCTGTTTTTT. This sequence encodes CAISEPKLTAGGGGELFF.

J is TRBJ2-1 and V is TRBV12-5; D is perhaps TRBD2 (6 bases). The germline V and J ends were trimmed by 6 bases and 0 bases, with 21 bases remaining between them. Germline values: CDR1 LGHNT, CDR2 FRNRAP. The CDR3 runs 18 residues. The CDR3, as DNA: TGTGCTAGTGGCGAATACTGGGGACTCCGAATCTCCTACAATGAGCAGTTCTTC. Encoded protein: CASGEYWGLRISYNEQFF.

The rearrangement joins TRBV30 to TRBJ1-1; 9 bases match TRBD1. Unmatched junction bases numbered 7, after V lost 2 bases and J lost 6 bases. The CDR3 length is 14 residues. The germline V gene has CDR1 GTSNPN and CDR2 SVGIG (reference sequence). The chain's CDR3 is CAWSPPGQGPEAFF. For the CDR3, the DNA is TGTGCCTGGAGTCCCCCGGGACAGGGACCTGAAGCTTTCTTT.

The chain employs TRBV7-2 and TRBJ1-1, with D possibly TRBD1 on 6 matching bases. Looked up from germline, CDR1 is SGHTA and CDR2 is FQGNSA. Trimming left V 5 bases short and J 6 bases short, with 25 bases between. This CDR3 has 17 residues. The CDR3 DNA reads as TGTGCCAGCAGCCCGGGGTGGGGGGGCAGGGGAAGGTCTGAAGCTTTCTTT. Protein product: CASSPGWGGRGRSEAFF.

The chain uses TRBV9 and TRBJ2-7; 8 bases map to TRBD1. The V and J ends lost 4 bases and 2 bases, in that order; junction bases with no gene match: 8. CDR3 length equals 15 residues. In germline, CDR1 is SGDLS, CDR2 YYNGEE. The CDR3 here is CASSPRTGRPYEQYF. The CDR3 nucleotides are TGTGCCAGCAGCCCTCGGACAGGGCGACCCTACGAGCAGTACTTC. The entire variable domain, with the rest obtained from reference TRBV9 and TRBJ2-7, is as follows: DSGVTQTPKHLITATGQRVTLRCSPRSGDLSVYWYQQSLDQGLQFLIQYYNGEERAKGNILERFSAQQFPDLHSELNLSSLELGDSALYFCASSPRTGRPYEQYFGPGTRLTVT.

The CDR3 loop reads CAWSGQGARGETQYF. In nucleotides, the CDR3 is TGTGCCTGGAGTGGGCAGGGAGCGCGGGGAGAGACCCAGTACTTC. The chain joins TRBV30 to TRBJ2-5; maybe TRBD2 (6 bases). The germline V gene encodes CDR1 GTSNPN and CDR2 SVGIG (reference sequence). Trimming left V 1 base short and J 4 bases short, with 16 bases between. This CDR3 is built from 15 residues.

This clone has more than one count but fewer than ten. The rearrangement uses TRBV5-4 and TRBJ2-2; a weak D match, TRBD2 (7 bases). V lost 3 bases and J lost 4, with 16 bases in between. This CDR3 comprises 16 residues. Germline V CDR1 and CDR2: SGHNT, YYREEE (reference sequence). The DNA of the CDR3 is TGTGCCAGCAGCTGGGCAGGGCGGGGGCGCACCGGGGAGCTGTTTTTT. Protein: CASSWAGRGRTGELFF. The full variable domain, with the rest looked up from reference TRBV5-4 and TRBJ2-2, is ETGVTQSPTHLIKTRGQQVTLRCSSQSGHNTVSWYQQALGQGPQFIFQYYREEENGRGNFPPRFSGLQFPNYSSELNVNALELDDSALYLCASSWAGRGRTGELFFGEGSRLTVL.

This clone was counted only a few times. This chain connects TRBV30 to TRBJ1-1; D ambiguous. Trimming stripped 2 bases from V and 2 bases from J, with 9 bases between. Germline V gives CDR1 GTSNPN, CDR2 SVGIG (reference sequence). CDR3 length: 13 residues. Written as DNA, the CDR3 is TGTGCCTGGAGTTTCCAGGCAAACACTGAAGCTTTCTTT. Amino acid sequence: CAWSFQANTEAFF.

The V gene is TRBV5-6, the J gene TRBJ2-7; 8 nucleotides agree with TRBD2. The germline V gene has CDR1 SGHDT and CDR2 YYEEEE. The CDR3 runs 15 residues. V was pared by 1 base and J by 3 bases, with 6 bases of the junction left unmatched. In DNA form, the CDR3 reads TGTGCCAGCAGCTTGCGGCTAGCGGGTATCTACGAGCAGTACTTC. Translation: CASSLRLAGIYEQYF.

Details on this clone: At one of its ends the junction is not consistent with the germline gene, which may arise from a read error. This chain links TRBV7-7 with TRBJ2-5, with 7 bases fitting TRBD2. Germline lookup yields CDR1 SSHAT and CDR2 FNYEAQ (reference sequence). The CDR3 totals 14 residues. This CDR3 is CASSLLGRVETQYF. In nucleotides, the CDR3 is TGTGCTAGCAGCCTCCTGGGGAGGGTGGAGACCCAGTACTTC.

This clone was seen a single time. The J gene is TRBJ1-6, the V gene TRBV5-1; D possibly corresponds to TRBD1 (6 bases). The CDR3 runs 15 residues. CDR1 is SGHRS, CDR2 YFSETQ, per germline. V was trimmed by 4 bases and J by 4 bases, leaving 12 bases between them. The CDR3 is CASSPRTDYNSPLHF. Here the CDR3 DNA reads TGCGCCAGCAGCCCCCGGACAGATTATAATTCACCCCTCCACTTT.

This clone has just a few counts. This sequence joins TRBV19 and TRBJ2-7; possible D gene TRBD1, 5 bases. The CDR3 contains 14 residues. With 5 bases removed from V and 4 bases from J, the gap between germline ends came to 15 bases. Germline lookup yields CDR1 LNHDA and CDR2 SQIVND (reference sequence). The CDR3 DNA reads TGTGCCAGTAGTGTCACAGGTGTAGGGTACGAGCAGTACTTC. This gives the protein CASSVTGVGYEQYF.

V usage is TRBV29-1 and J usage is TRBJ2-4, with D possibly TRBD2 on 6 matching bases. Germline lookup yields CDR1 SQVTM and CDR2 ANQGSEA. V lost 4 bases, J lost 0 bases, and 10 bases lay in between. The CDR3 totals 14 residues. CDR3 nucleotides: TGCAGCGTTGGCGGGGTTGCAGCCAAAAACATTCAGTACTTC. Its protein is CSVGGVAAKNIQYF.

The rearrangement links TRBV18 to TRBJ2-3; 9 nucleotides line up with TRBD2. Germline CDR1 reads KGHSH; CDR2 reads LQKENI. There are 15 residues in the CDR3. Unmatched junction bases numbered 6, after V lost 6 bases and J lost 2 bases. In DNA, the CDR3 is TGTGCCAGCTCGAAGATAGCGGGAGACACAGATACGCAGTATTTT. It encodes CASSKIAGDTDTQYF.

Details on this clone: Additional DNA sequences in this sample encode the identical CDR3. The gene calls are TRBV2 and TRBJ2-6, with D unresolved. V was shortened by 3 bases and J by 2 bases, with 5 bases between the two germline ends. Germline CDR1 reads SNHLY; CDR2 reads FYNNEI. The CDR3 covers 14 residues. The DNA of the CDR3 is TGTGCCAGCAGTGACCGGGCTGGGGCCAACGTCCTGACTTTC. Amino acid sequence: CASSDRAGANVLTF.

The count of this clone is one. One end of the junction is discordant with germline, which a read error may explain. The same CDR3 arises from other DNA sequences in this sample as well. CDR3 amino acids: CASSHRTGYTEAFF. CDR3 DNA sequence: TGCGCCAGCAGTCATAGGACAGGGTACACTGAAGCTTTCTTT. The gene calls are TRBV6-5 and TRBJ1-1, with 8 bases matching TRBD1. Per the germline V gene, CDR1 is MNHEY and CDR2 is SVGAGI. CDR3 length: 14 residues.

The chain couples TRBV11-2 to TRBJ1-2; the D is unclear. Germline V gene lookup returns CDR1 SGHAT and CDR2 FQNNGV. Trimming took 2 bases from V and 0 from J, leaving 7 bases between them. The CDR3 is made up of 14 amino acids. This chain's CDR3 is CASSLMSANYGYTF. DNA of the CDR3: TGTGCCAGCAGCTTAATGTCTGCTAACTATGGCTACACCTTC.

This clone showed up just once. The rearrangement joins TRBV7-2 to TRBJ2-3, with TRBD2 matching over 7 bases. The length of the CDR3 is 15 residues. Germline trimming cut 3 bases from V and 0 bases from J; bases unmatched to any gene: 3. Germline lookup yields CDR1 SGHTA and CDR2 FQGNSA. The CDR3 region has the DNA TGTGCCAGCAGCTTTCGAGCGGGAAGCACAGATACGCAGTATTTT. This gives the protein CASSFRAGSTDTQYF.

The genes are TRBV2 and TRBJ2-7; D call uncertain. Germline assignment: CDR1 SNHLY and CDR2 FYNNEI. The CDR3 is 12 amino acids. V was clipped by 5 bases and J by 1 base, with 6 bases between them. The CDR3 nucleotides read TGTGCCAGCAGTCCCTATTCCTACGAGCAGTACTTC. Encoded protein: CASSPYSYEQYF.

The chain has TRBV4-3 and TRBJ1-1; 10 bases align to TRBD1. The CDR3 extends over 15 amino acids. The germline gives CDR1 LGHNA, CDR2 YSLEER. With V trimmed by 3 bases and J by 8 bases, 9 bases remained unmatched. The CDR3 coding sequence is TGCGCCAGCAGCCAGGGGACAGGGGCCTCCGAGGAAGCTTTCTTT. As protein: CASSQGTGASEEAFF.

This clone was counted a few times. The V call is TRBV19, the J call TRBJ2-7; D unclear. Trimming removed 4 bases at V and 5 bases at J, with 9 bases between. CDR1 is LNHDA and CDR2 is SQIVND in the germline V gene (reference sequence). This CDR3 region has 12 residues. The CDR3, as DNA: TGTGCCAGTAGTAACGCGCTCCACGAGCAGTACTTC. This gives the protein CASSNALHEQYF.